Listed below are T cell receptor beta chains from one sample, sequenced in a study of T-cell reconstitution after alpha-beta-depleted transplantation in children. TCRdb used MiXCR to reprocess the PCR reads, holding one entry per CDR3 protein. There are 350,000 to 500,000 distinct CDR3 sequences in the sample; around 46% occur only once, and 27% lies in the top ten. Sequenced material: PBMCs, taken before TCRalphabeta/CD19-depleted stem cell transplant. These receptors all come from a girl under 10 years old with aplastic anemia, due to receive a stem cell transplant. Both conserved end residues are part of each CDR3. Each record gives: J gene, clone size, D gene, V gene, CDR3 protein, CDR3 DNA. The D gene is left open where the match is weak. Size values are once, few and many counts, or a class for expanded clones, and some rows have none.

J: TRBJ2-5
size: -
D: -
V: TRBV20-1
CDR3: CSASLGTVGTQYF
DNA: TGCAGTGCTAGTCTGGGAACGGTAGGGACCCAGTACTTC

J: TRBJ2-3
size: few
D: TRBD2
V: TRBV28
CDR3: CASSQRTSGRRHTQYF
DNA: TGTGCCAGCAGTCAACGGACTAGCGGGAGGAGGCATACGCAGTATTTT

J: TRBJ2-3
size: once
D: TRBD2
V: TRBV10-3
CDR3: CAISEPLGLAETGTDMQYF
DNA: TGTGCCATCAGTGAGCCTTTGGGACTAGCGGAAACTGGCACAGATATGCAGTATTTT

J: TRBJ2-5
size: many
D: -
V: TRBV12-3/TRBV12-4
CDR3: CASSFSQIGANQETQYF
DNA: TGTGCCAGCAGTTTTTCGCAAATTGGGGCCAACCAAGAGACCCAGTACTTC

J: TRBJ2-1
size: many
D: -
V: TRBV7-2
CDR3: CASSLLVRGEQFF
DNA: TGTGCCAGCAGCTTACTAGTCCGAGGGGAGCAGTTCTTC

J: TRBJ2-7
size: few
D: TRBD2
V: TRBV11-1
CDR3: CASSLAGGPSGHSSYEQYF
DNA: TGTGCCAGCAGCTTAGCTGGGGGGCCTAGCGGGCATAGCTCCTACGAGCAGTACTTC

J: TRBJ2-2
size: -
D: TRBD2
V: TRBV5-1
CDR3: CASSFIAGAVAGELFF
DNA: TGCGCCAGCAGCTTCATAGCGGGGGCAGTGGCCGGGGAGCTGTTTTTT

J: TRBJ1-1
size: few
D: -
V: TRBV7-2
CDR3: CASSLSSARGTEAFF
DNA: TGTGCCAGCAGCTTATCTAGCGCTAGGGGGACTGAAGCTTTCTTT

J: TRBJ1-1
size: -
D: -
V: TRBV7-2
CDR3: CASSFGPREAFF
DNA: TGTGCCAGCAGCTTCGGTCCCAGAGAAGCTTTCTTT

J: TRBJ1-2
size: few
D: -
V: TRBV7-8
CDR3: CASSPYRTHGYTF
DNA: TGTGCCAGCAGCCCATATCGGACCCATGGCTACACCTTC

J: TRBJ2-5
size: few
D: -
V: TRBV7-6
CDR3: CASSLTGRGQETQYF
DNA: TGTGCCAGCAGCTTAACAGGGCGAGGACAAGAGACCCAGTACTTC

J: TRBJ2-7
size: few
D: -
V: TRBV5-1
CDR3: CASSLRAGNYEQYF
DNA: TGCGCCAGCAGCTTGAGGGCAGGGAACTACGAGCAGTACTTC

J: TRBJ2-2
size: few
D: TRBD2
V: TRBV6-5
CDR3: CASSYRDQPSGSPGELFF
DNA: TGTGCCAGCAGTTACAGGGACCAACCTAGCGGGAGCCCCGGGGAGCTGTTTTTT

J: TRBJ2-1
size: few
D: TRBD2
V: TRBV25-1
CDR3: CASSESGRSNEQFF
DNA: TGTGCCAGCAGTGAAAGCGGGAGGTCCAATGAGCAGTTCTTC

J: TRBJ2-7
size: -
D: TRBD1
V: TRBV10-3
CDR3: CAISKRTGIAYEQYF
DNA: TGTGCCATCAGTAAACGGACAGGAATCGCCTACGAGCAGTACTTC

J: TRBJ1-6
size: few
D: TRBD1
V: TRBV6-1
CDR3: CASRKGTDNSPLHF
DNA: TGTGCCAGCAGAAAAGGGACAGATAATTCACCCCTCCACTTT

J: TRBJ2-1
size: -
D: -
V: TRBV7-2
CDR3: CASSLGIASINEQFF
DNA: TGTGCCAGCAGCTTAGGGATAGCTTCTATCAATGAGCAGTTCTTC

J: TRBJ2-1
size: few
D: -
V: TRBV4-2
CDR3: CASSHSEDIYNEQFF
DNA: TGTGCCAGCAGCCACTCGGAGGACATATACAATGAGCAGTTCTTC

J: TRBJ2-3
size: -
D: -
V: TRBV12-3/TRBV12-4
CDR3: CASSPGAHQYF
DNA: TGTGCCAGCAGTCCGGGGGCCCATCAGTATTTT

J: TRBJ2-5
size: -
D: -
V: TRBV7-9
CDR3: CASSSSGQGGIETQYF
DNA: TGTGCCAGCAGCTCCTCCGGACAGGGAGGGATCGAGACCCAGTACTTC

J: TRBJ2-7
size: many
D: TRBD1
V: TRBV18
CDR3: CASSLDRGLSSSYEQYF
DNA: TGTGCCAGCTCATTGGACAGGGGCCTCTCTAGCTCCTACGAGCAGTACTTC

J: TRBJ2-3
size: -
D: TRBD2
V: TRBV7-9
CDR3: CASTTTSGTTDTQYF
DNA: TGTGCCAGCACCACGACTAGCGGTACCACAGATACGCAGTATTTT

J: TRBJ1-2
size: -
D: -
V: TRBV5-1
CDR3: CASSLLQGGYTF
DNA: TGCGCCAGCAGCTTACTACAGGGAGGCTACACCTTC

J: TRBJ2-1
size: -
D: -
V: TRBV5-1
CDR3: CASSQSENEQFF
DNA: TGCGCCAGCAGCCAGAGTGAAAATGAGCAGTTCTTC

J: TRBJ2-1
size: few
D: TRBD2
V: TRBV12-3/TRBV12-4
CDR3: CASSPIAGAVNEQFF
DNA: TGTGCCAGCAGTCCAATAGCGGGGGCCGTCAATGAGCAGTTCTTC